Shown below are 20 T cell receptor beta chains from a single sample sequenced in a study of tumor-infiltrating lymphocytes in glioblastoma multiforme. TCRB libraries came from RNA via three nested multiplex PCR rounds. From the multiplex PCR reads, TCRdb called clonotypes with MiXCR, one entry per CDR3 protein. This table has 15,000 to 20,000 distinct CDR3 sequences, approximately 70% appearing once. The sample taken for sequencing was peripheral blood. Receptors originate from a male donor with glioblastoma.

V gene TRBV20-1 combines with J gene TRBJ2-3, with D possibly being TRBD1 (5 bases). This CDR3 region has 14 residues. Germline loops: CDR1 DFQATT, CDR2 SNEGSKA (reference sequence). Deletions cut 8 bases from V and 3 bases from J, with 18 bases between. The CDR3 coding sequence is TGCAGTCCCCTGATAGGGGAAGGGACAGATACGCAGTATTTT. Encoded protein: CSPLIGEGTDTQYF.

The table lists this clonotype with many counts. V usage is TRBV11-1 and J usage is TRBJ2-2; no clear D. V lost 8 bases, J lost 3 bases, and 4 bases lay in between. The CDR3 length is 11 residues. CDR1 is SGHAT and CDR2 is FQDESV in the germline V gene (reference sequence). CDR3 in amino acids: CASWDTGELFF. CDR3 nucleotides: TGTGCCAGCTGGGACACCGGGGAGCTGTTTTTT.

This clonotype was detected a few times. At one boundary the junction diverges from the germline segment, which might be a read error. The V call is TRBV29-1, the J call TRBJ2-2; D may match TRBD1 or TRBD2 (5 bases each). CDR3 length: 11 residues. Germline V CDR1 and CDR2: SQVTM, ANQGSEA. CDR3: CSVRSLGELSF. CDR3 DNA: TGTAGCGTAAGATCCCTAGGGGAGCTGTCTTTT.

CDR3 coding DNA: TGCAGCGTTACTACGACAGGACTTAACACTGAAGCTTTCTTT. Encoded protein: CSVTTTGLNTEAFF. This rearrangement joins TRBV29-1 to TRBJ1-1; D perhaps matches TRBD1 (6 bases). Trimming stripped 5 bases from V and 2 bases from J, with 15 bases between. In germline, CDR1 is SQVTM, CDR2 ANQGSEA. CDR3 length: 14 residues.

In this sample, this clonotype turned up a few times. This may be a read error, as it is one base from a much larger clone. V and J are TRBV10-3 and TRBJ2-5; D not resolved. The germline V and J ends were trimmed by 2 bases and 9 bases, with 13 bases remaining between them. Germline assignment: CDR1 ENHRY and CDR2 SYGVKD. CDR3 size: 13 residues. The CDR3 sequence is CAISEPRSEAQYF. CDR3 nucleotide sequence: TGTGCCATCAGTGAGCCTCGGAGCGAGGCCCAGTACTTC.

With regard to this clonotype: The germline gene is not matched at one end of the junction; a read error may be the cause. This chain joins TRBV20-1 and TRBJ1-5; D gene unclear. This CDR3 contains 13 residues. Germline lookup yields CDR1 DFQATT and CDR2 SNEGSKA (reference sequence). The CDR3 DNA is TGCAGTGCTGCCTGGGATAGCAGTCAGCCACAGCATTTT. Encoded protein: CSAAWDSSQPQHF.

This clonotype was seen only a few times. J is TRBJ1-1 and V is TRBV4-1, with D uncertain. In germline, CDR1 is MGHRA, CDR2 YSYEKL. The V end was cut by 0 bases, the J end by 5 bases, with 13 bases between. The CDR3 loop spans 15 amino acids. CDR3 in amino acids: CASSQDPGANTEAFF. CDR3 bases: TGCGCCAGCAGCCAAGACCCAGGAGCGAATACTGAAGCTTTCTTT.

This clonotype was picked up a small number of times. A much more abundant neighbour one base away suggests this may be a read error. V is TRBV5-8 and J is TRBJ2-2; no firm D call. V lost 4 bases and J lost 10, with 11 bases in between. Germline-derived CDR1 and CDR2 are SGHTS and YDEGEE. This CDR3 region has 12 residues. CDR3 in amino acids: CASSLISVELFF. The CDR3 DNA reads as TGTGCCAGCAGCCTCATATCCGTGGAGCTGTTTTTT. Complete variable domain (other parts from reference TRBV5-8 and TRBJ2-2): EAGVTQSPTHLIKTRGQQATLRCSPISGHTSVYWYQQALGLGLQFLLWYDEGEERNRGNFPPRFSGRQFPNYSSELNVNALELEDSALYLCASSLISVELFFGEGSRLTVL.

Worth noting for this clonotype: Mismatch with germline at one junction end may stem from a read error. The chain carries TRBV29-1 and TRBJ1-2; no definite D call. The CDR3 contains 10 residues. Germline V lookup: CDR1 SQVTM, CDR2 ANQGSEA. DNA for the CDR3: TGCAGAGTTGATCTGAATGGCTACACCTTC. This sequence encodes CRVDLNGYTF.

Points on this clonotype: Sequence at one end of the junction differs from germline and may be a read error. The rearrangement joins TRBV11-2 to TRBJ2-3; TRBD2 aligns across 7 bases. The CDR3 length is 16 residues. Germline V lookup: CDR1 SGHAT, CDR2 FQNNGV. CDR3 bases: TGTGCCAGCAGTCCTGTATCGGGAGGCGGCACAGATACGCAGTACTTT. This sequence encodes CASSPVSGGGTDTQYF.

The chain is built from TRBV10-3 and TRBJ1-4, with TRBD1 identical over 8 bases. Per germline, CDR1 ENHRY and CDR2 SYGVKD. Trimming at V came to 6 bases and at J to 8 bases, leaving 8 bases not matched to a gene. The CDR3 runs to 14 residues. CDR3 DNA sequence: TGTGCCATCAGGGGGGACAGGATTGAAGAAAAACTGTTTTTT. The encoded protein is CAIRGDRIEEKLFF.

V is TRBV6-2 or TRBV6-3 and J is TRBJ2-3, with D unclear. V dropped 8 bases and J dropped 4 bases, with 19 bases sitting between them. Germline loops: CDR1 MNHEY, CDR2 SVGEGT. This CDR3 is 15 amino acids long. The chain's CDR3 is CASQGSFWAPDTQYF. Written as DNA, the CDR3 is TGTGCCAGCCAAGGCTCGTTTTGGGCCCCAGATACGCAGTATTTT.

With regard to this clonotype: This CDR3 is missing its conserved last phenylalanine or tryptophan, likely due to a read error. The CDR3 protein is CAGSYAPARSGELFY. The CDR3 nucleotides read TGTGCCGGCAGCTATGCCCCGGCCCGATCCGGGGAGCTGTTTTAT. V is TRBV11-3 and J is TRBJ2-2; D is uncertain. Germline V gives CDR1 SGHNT, CDR2 YENEEA. The CDR3 is 15 amino acids.

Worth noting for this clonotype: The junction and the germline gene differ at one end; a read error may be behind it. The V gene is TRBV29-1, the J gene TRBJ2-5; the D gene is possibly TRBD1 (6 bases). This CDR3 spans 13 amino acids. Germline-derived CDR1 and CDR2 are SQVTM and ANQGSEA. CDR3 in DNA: TGCAGCGTTGACCTACAGGGAATCGGGACCCGGTACTTC. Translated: CSVDLQGIGTRYF.

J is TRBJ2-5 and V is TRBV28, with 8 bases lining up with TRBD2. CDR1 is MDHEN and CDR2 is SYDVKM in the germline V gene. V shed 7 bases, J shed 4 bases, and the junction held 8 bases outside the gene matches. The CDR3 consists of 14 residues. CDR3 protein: CASTGGTSLETQYF. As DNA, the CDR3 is TGTGCCAGCACCGGCGGGACTAGTTTAGAGACCCAGTACTTC. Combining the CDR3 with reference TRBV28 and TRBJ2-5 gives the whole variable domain DVKVTQSSRYLVKRTGEKVFLECVQDMDHENMFWYRQDPGLGLRLIYFSYDVKMKEKGDIPEGYSVSREKKERFSLILESASTNQTSMYLCASTGGTSLETQYFGPGTRLLVL.

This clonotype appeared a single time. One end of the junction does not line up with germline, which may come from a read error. CDR3 sequence: CASIPGGINTKAFF. In nucleotides, the CDR3 is TGCGCCAGCATTCCCGGGGGGATTAACACTAAAGCTTTCTTT. The chain carries TRBV10-2 and TRBJ1-1; D perhaps matches TRBD1 (5 bases). This CDR3 region has 14 residues. From germline, CDR1 is WSHSY and CDR2 SAAADI.

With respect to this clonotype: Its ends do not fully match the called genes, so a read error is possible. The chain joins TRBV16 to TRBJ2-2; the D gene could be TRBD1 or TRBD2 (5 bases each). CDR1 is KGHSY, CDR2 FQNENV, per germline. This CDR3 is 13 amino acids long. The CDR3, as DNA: TGTGCCACTGCGGCGAGGGGCGACGGGGAGCTGTCTTTT. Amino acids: CATAARGDGELSF.

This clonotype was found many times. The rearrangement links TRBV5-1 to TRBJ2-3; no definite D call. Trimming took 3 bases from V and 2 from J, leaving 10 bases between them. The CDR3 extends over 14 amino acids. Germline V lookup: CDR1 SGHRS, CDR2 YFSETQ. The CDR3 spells CASSSSDHTDTQYF. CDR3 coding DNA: TGCGCCAGCAGCTCTTCGGACCACACAGATACGCAGTATTTT.

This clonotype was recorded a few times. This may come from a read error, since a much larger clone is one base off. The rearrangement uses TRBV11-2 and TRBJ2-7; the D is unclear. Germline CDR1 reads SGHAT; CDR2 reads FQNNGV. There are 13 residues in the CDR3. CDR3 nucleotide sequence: TGTACCAGCAGCTTCCGGCCATCCTACGAGCAGTACTTC. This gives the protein CTSSFRPSYEQYF.

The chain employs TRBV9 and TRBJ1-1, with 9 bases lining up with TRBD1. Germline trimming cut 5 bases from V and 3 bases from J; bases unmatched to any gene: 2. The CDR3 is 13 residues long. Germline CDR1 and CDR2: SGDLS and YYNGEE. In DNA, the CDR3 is TGTGCCAGCAGGGGACAGGGTCACACTGAAGCTTTCTTT. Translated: CASRGQGHTEAFF.